The present T cell receptor (beta chain) was sequenced within a study of identical twins. This clonotype showed up just a few times. TCRdb re-called the 5' RACE reads through MiXCR, storing one row per CDR3 protein. Of some 760,000 distinct CDR3 sequences listed, 15% to 20% are singletons. This CDR3 has 14 residues. The trim removed 3 bases at V and 6 bases at J, leaving 4 bases unmatched. The same data also went into a second study, on T cells expressing NK-cell markers.

This TCR came from a woman younger than 35 in good health. The sequencing input was PBMCs. The chain employs TRBV12-3 or TRBV12-4 and TRBJ2-1; 8 nucleotides line up with TRBD2. The CDR3 reads CASSFTGGPNEQFF. The CDR3 nucleotides are TGTGCCAGCAGTTTCACGGGAGGGCCCAATGAGCAGTTCTTC.